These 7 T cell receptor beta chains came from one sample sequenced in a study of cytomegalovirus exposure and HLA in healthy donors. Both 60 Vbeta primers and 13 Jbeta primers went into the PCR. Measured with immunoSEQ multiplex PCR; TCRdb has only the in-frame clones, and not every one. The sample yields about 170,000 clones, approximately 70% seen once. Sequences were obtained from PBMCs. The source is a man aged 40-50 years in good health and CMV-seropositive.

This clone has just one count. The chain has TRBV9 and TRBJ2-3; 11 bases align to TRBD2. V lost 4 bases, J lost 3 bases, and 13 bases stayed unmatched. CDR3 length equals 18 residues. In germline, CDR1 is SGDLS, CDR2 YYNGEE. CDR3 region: CASSPTLVAGGRTDTQYF. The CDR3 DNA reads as TGTGCCAGCAGCCCGACATTGGTAGCGGGGGGGAGGACAGATACGCAGTATTTT.

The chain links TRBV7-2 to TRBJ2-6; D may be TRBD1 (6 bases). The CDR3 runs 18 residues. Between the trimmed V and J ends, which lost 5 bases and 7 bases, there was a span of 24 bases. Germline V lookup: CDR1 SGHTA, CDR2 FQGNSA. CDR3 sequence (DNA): TGTGCCAGCAGCCCCGTGGGGGCAGGGTCTTTCGGTGCCAACGTCCTGACTTTC. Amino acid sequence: CASSPVGAGSFGANVLTF.

CDR3 sequence reads: CASSVDLRGGRLSTDTQYF. The CDR3 DNA sequence: TGTGCCAGCAGCGTAGATCTCCGCGGGGGCCGCCTAAGCACAGATACGCAGTATTTT. The chain combines TRBV9 with TRBJ2-3; weak D call: TRBD2 (7 bases). Between the trimmed V and J ends, which lost 0 bases and 0 bases, there was a span of 20 bases. The CDR3 is 19 residues long. Germline-derived CDR1 and CDR2 are SGDLS and YYNGEE. Complete variable domain (other parts from reference TRBV9 and TRBJ2-3): DSGVTQTPKHLITATGQRVTLRCSPRSGDLSVYWYQQSLDQGLQFLIQYYNGEERAKGNILERFSAQQFPDLHSELNLSSLELGDSALYFCASSVDLRGGRLSTDTQYFGPGTRLTVL.

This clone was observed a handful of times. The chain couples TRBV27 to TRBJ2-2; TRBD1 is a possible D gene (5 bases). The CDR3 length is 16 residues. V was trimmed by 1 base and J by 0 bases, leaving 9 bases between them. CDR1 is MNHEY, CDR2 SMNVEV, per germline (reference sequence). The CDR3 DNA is TGTGCCAGCAGTTTATGGGGCTACGCGAACACCGGGGAGCTGTTTTTT. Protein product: CASSLWGYANTGELFF.

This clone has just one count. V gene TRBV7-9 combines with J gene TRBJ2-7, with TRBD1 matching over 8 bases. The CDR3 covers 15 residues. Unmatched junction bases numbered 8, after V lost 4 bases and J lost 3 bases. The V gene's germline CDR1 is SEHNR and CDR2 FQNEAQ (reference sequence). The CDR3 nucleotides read TGTGCCAGCAGCTCAGGACAGGGACGGGGCTACGAGCAGTACTTC. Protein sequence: CASSSGQGRGYEQYF.

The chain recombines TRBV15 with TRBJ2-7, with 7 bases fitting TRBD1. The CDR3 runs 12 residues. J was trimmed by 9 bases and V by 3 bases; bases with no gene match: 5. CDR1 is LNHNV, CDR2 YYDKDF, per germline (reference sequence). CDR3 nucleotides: TGTGCCACCAGCAGTTCACAGGGGCGGCAGTACTTC. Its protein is CATSSSQGRQYF.

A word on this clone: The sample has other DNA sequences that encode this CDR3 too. CDR3 coding DNA: TGTGCCAGCAGCCAAGAGGGGTCAGGGTCCATTAGCAATCAGCCCCAGCATTTT. This encodes CASSQEGSGSISNQPQHF. The V and J genes are TRBV4-2 and TRBJ1-5; the D gene is possibly TRBD1 (5 bases). Per germline, CDR1 LGHNA and CDR2 YNFKEQ. This CDR3 is built from 18 residues. Trimming shortened V by 0 bases and J by 0 bases, and 15 bases separated the two germline ends.